Listed below are T cell receptor beta chains from one sample, sequenced in a study of cytomegalovirus exposure and HLA in healthy donors. Profiled with immunoSEQ multiplex PCR; TCRdb holds only in-frame clones, not every one. The table includes about 76,000 clones, 79% detected once. Input material: PBMCs. The receptor set was obtained from a man aged 25-45 years in good health and CMV-seronegative. CDR3s include the opening cysteine and the closing phenylalanine or tryptophan. A D gene is named only where the DNA matches it firmly. The size entry is marked missing in some rows and otherwise reads once, few, many or a size class.

d_call	clone_size	v_call	cdr3_length	j_call	cdr3_aa	cdr3_nt
TRBD2	once	TRBV7-8	15	TRBJ2-1	CASSRWGGRVNEQFF	TGTGCCAGCAGCCGCTGGGGCGGGAGGGTCAATGAGCAGTTCTTC
.	once	TRBV27	13	TRBJ2-7	CASSLYPTYEQYF	TGTGCCAGCAGTTTATACCCTACCTACGAGCAGTACTTC
TRBD1	.	TRBV19	13	TRBJ1-5	CASSGTGLQPQHF	TGTGCCAGTAGTGGGACAGGGCTTCAGCCCCAGCATTTT
.	.	TRBV19	16	TRBJ2-3	CASSTRLASSTDTQYF	TGTGCCAGTAGTACCCGGCTAGCTTCTAGCACAGATACGCAGTATTTT
.	.	TRBV29-1	11	TRBJ1-1	CSGTFTVEAFF	TGCAGCGGAACTTTTACAGTTGAAGCTTTCTTT
.	many	TRBV28	15	TRBJ1-5	CASSDYTAPGEPQHF	TGTGCCAGCAGTGACTATACAGCACCTGGGGAGCCCCAGCATTTT
.	.	TRBV27	12	TRBJ2-7	CASSFTGYEQYF	TGTGCCAGCAGTTTTACAGGCTACGAGCAGTACTTC
TRBD2	.	TRBV4-3	18	TRBJ2-1	CASSQDRWGGAWYNEQFF	TGCGCCAGCAGCCAAGATCGATGGGGGGGAGCGTGGTACAATGAGCAGTTCTTC
.	.	TRBV29-1	12	TRBJ2-7	CSVEGREYEQYF	TGCAGCGTTGAAGGACGGGAGTACGAGCAGTACTTC
TRBD2	.	TRBV6-4	14	TRBJ2-2	CASRLAGDTGELFF	TGTGCCAGCAGACTAGCGGGAGACACCGGGGAGCTGTTTTTT
TRBD1	.	TRBV29-1	16	TRBJ2-7	CSALGQGTRKAYEQYF	TGCAGCGCTCTGGGACAGGGGACTCGTAAAGCCTACGAGCAGTACTTC
.	.	TRBV11-2	16	TRBJ2-1	CASSLSAASSYNEQFF	TGTGCCAGCAGCTTATCGGCGGCTAGCTCCTACAATGAGCAGTTCTTC
TRBD1	.	TRBV5-1	14	TRBJ1-5	CASSLGDRGQPQHF	TGCGCCAGCAGCTTGGGGGACAGGGGGCAGCCCCAGCATTTT
.	.	TRBV5-1	15	TRBJ2-3	CASSLDSHSTDTQYF	TGCGCCAGCAGCTTGGACAGCCACTCGACAGATACGCAGTATTTT
.	few	TRBV18	15	TRBJ2-7	CASTLGGVKVYEQYF	TGTGCCAGTACTCTAGGAGGGGTTAAGGTCTACGAGCAGTACTTC
TRBD1	.	TRBV5-1	15	TRBJ2-5	CASSAGQGLRETQYF	TGCGCCAGCAGCGCAGGACAGGGCTTGAGGGAGACCCAGTACTTC
TRBD1	.	TRBV19	14	TRBJ1-6	CASRSGQGGSPLHF	TGTGCCAGTAGATCAGGACAGGGGGGTTCACCCCTCCACTTT
TRBD1	.	TRBV14	15	TRBJ1-1	CASRSERGQGAEAFF	TGTGCCAGCAGATCCGAGCGGGGACAGGGGGCTGAAGCTTTCTTT
TRBD1	many	TRBV4-2	16	TRBJ2-7	CASSQTFRDSSYEQYF	TGTGCCAGCAGCCAAACCTTTCGGGACAGCTCCTACGAGCAGTACTTC
.	.	TRBV7-3	12	TRBJ2-7	CASSIDRTTMYF	TGTGCCAGCAGTATTGACAGAACCACGATGTACTTC
.	.	TRBV5-4	16	TRBJ1-1	CASSFDLGVSSGEAFF	TGTGCCAGCAGCTTTGATTTAGGGGTTAGCTCTGGTGAAGCTTTCTTT
.	few	TRBV5-5	13	TRBJ1-2	CASSFGGANGYTF	TGTGCCAGCAGCTTTGGGGGCGCGAATGGCTACACCTTC
TRBD1	.	TRBV9	13	TRBJ1-2	CASTKGANYGYTF	TGTGCCAGCACGAAGGGGGCGAACTATGGCTACACCTTC